This section outlines one T cell receptor (beta chain) sequence together with its context. No antigen is known for it. No base qualities exist here, and no much larger clone lies one base off it. V sheds 2 bases and J sheds 6 bases, leaving 17 bases between their ends. The CDR3 runs 15 residues from the cysteine to the phenylalanine. The CDR3 DNA has 45 bases and is translated from base 1. The germline V gene yields MDHEN for CDR1 and SYDVKM for CDR2. This entry comes from a study of human T cells and chemical hapten exposure (dated by TCRdb to about 2021). Concerning the study at large: For sensitization, 2% DPC in acetone was applied to a 2 cm by 2 cm area of upper inner arm skin. Throughout the roughly 23-week study period, patients were also given weekly therapeutic DPC doses on the scalp. Patch testing was done on the upper back using Finn chambers containing 0.01% DPC, and results were scored after 6 days according to International Contact Dermatitis Research Group standards. Most of the patients in the cohort were female, and the cohort covered alopecia areata with under or over 50% scalp involvement, alopecia totalis and alopecia universalis. Libraries were pooled for sequencing, and per-sample TCR yields varied mainly because of small differences in library volumes within the pool. This study followed changes in the peripheral blood TCR repertoire in vivo during primary and secondary sensitization of alopecia patients to the hapten diphenylcyclopropenone (DPC). Blood samples were taken from patients before sensitization (week 0) and at 2, 6 and about 24 weeks after DPC sensitization. For TCR sequencing, blood came from about 29 alopecia patients at anywhere from one to four time points (pre-sensitization, 2, 6 and 24 weeks). Study-wide conclusions, independent of this receptor: A positive correlation was found between the number of PT1 expanded TCRs and patch test score, with significance reached at thresholds 8, 16 and 32 but not 4. After repeated subsampling, the strength of the expansion versus patch-test correlation and the threshold at which it became significant changed. Compared with pre-sensitization or healthy control sets, expanded TCRs formed significantly more large CDR3 similarity clusters, which is consistent with antigen-driven responses. Alopecia, a presumed autoimmune disease, was present in all patients, so the immune response of the patients might differ from that of healthy individuals. DPC sensitization did not change how many TCRs were above 1 in 1000 frequency, and no evidence was found of alterations in global repertoire structure.

Library creation used RACE. These reads were obtained on a NextSeq 500. During library preparation, unique molecular identifiers were attached to individual cDNA molecules so that TCRs could be counted quantitatively and reproducibly. From each blood RNA sample, both TCR alpha and TCR beta chains were sequenced. Per the original workflow: A median of roughly 100,000 TCRs per sample was observed, with a range of about 23,224 to 700,000. V, J and CDR3 annotation of the TCR reads was performed with the Decombinator software suite. Every sample was subsampled to the same number of TCRs (28,000) for the PS versus PT1 abundance plots. Expanded TCRs were defined as absent before sensitization and observed at least eight times at the 2-week time point. TCRdb handled the public reads itself, with Q25 trimming in fastp and clone calling in MiXCR, and kept productive beta chains. Identical CDR3 protein sequences are pooled into one entry, listed with their most common genes and DNA. These V and J calls derive from TCRdb rather than the authors' analysis. Across this sample there are approximately 74,000 distinct CDR3 sequences, with approximately 35% seen only once. Together, the top ten hold about 10% of the sample.

The time point label, read with the paper, signifies: patch test 1, 2 weeks after DPC sensitization. The treatment or condition tag for this specimen amounts to: therapeutic diphenylcyclopropenone sensitization with weekly scalp DPC. Blood at each patch-test visit was drawn before the patch test was applied. Eligible patients were aged 18 to 70, diagnosed with alopecia, deemed suitable for DPC therapy, and excluded if pregnant. Unfractionated whole blood was collected in Tempus Blood RNA tubes, and total RNA was extracted from that blood. The sequence is built from TRBV28 and TRBJ2-7; the D gene identity is not certain. The sequence was obtained from a man aged 40-50 years with alopecia areata. Some clones in this sample may be carry-over from other donors' samples. Specimen: whole blood, collected in connection with sensitization to the hapten diphenylcyclopropenone (DPC). For the CDR3, the sequence is CASSLQENLLIEQYF. The DNA sequence is as follows: TGTGCCAGCAGTTTACAGGAGAACCTACTGATCGAGCAGTACTTC.